The clone carrying this TCR beta chain was seen ten or more times. Its specificity is not known. TCRdb used MiXCR to call clones anew from the PCR reads. The table records approximately 29,000 clones, about 30% of them present only once. This entry is derived from a study of metastatic and nonmetastatic thyroid tumors. In the study overall: Malignant thyroid and benign thyroid patients provided blood and tumor or nodule tissue whose repertoires were compared. Study-level points and caveats: Malignant thyroid tumors reportedly exceeded benign nodules significantly in TCR beta diversity, with the difference appearing in blood and tumor.

Trimming cost V 6 bases and J 0 bases, with 15 bases left between them. The CDR3 runs to 17 residues. CDR1 and CDR2 from the germline V gene are LNHDA and SQIVND (reference sequence). Among the patients, none had received any treatment before thyroid surgery. The receptor was derived from a female donor with papillary thyroid cancer or a benign thyroid nodule (not recorded which). Some clones in this sample may be carry-over from other donors' samples. Sequencing input: blood. The chain joins TRBV19 to TRBJ2-6; D is possibly TRBD1 (5 bases). The CDR3 spells CASSVGVTISGANVLTF. Written as DNA, the CDR3 is TGTGCCAGTAGCGTAGGGGTTACCATCTCTGGGGCCAACGTCCTGACTTTC.